Listed below are T cell receptor beta chains from one sample, sequenced in a study of response to subunit inactivated influenza vaccine. In TCRdb, the RT-PCR reads were re-called with MiXCR into one record per CDR3 protein. This sample carries 150,000 or so distinct CDR3 sequences, roughly 10% of them seen once, and the ten largest clones take over 10%. The sample here was non-naive T cells sorted from PBMCs, taken roughly 46 days after vaccination. These receptor sequences come from a man between 45 and 60 years old who received an inactivated influenza vaccine. Each CDR3 is given with its conserved first and last residue. Fields, in order: CDR3 DNA, CDR3 protein, D gene, clone size, V gene, J gene. A D gene is named only where the DNA matches it firmly. Only some rows state a clone size, as once, few, many or a class for expanded clones.

CDR3nt: TGCAGTGCTAGGACGACTAGCACAGATACGCAGTATTTT
CDR3aa: CSARTTSTDTQYF
d_gene: .
abundance: .
v_gene: TRBV20-1
j_gene: TRBJ2-3

CDR3nt: TGCAGTGCGACCCAGAGGAGTAATGAAAAACTGTTTTTT
CDR3aa: CSATQRSNEKLFF
d_gene: .
abundance: many
v_gene: TRBV20-1
j_gene: TRBJ1-4

CDR3nt: TGTGCCAGCAGTTACTCCGGACTAGCGGGAGGAGGCGGGGAGCTGTTTTTT
CDR3aa: CASSYSGLAGGGGELFF
d_gene: TRBD2
abundance: few
v_gene: TRBV6-5
j_gene: TRBJ2-2

CDR3nt: TGTGCCAGCAGCCCGGACCCTCCTACGGGTGAGCAGTTCTTC
CDR3aa: CASSPDPPTGEQFF
d_gene: .
abundance: .
v_gene: TRBV7-9
j_gene: TRBJ2-1

CDR3nt: TGTGCCACCACATTTGGGGGGGGTTACAATGAGCAGTTCTTC
CDR3aa: CATTFGGGYNEQFF
d_gene: TRBD2
abundance: few
v_gene: TRBV15
j_gene: TRBJ2-1

CDR3nt: TGTGCCAGCATCATCGGAGGGAACAGCAATCAGCCCCAGCATTTT
CDR3aa: CASIIGGNSNQPQHF
d_gene: .
abundance: .
v_gene: TRBV28
j_gene: TRBJ1-5

CDR3nt: TGCGCCAGCAGCTGGAGCGGGAGGGTAGACAATGAGCAGTTCTTC
CDR3aa: CASSWSGRVDNEQFF
d_gene: TRBD2
abundance: many
v_gene: TRBV5-1
j_gene: TRBJ2-1

CDR3nt: TGTGCCAGCAGTTTAAGTTGGGGAACAGATACGCAGTATTTT
CDR3aa: CASSLSWGTDTQYF
d_gene: .
abundance: many
v_gene: TRBV27
j_gene: TRBJ2-3

CDR3nt: TGTGCCACCAGCAGAGATCTGGAGGGAGCACGCTACGACTTC
CDR3aa: CATSRDLEGARYDF
d_gene: .
abundance: few
v_gene: TRBV15
j_gene: TRBJ2-7

CDR3nt: TGTGCCAGCAGTTTAGTGGTTAGCAATGAGCAGTTCTTC
CDR3aa: CASSLVVSNEQFF
d_gene: .
abundance: few
v_gene: TRBV28
j_gene: TRBJ2-1

CDR3nt: TGTGCCAGCAGTTCCACCTGGGACAGTAGCTCCTACAATGAGCAGTTCTTC
CDR3aa: CASSSTWDSSSYNEQFF
d_gene: TRBD1
abundance: many
v_gene: TRBV12-3/TRBV12-4
j_gene: TRBJ2-1

CDR3nt: TGCAGCGTAATTGACGTCCCGGGCAGGATCAGCTCCTACAATGAGCAGTTCTTC
CDR3aa: CSVIDVPGRISSYNEQFF
d_gene: .
abundance: .
v_gene: TRBV29-1
j_gene: TRBJ2-1

CDR3nt: TGTGCCAGCAGCCAAGAACCCCAGATCCTATACAATGAGCAGTTCTTC
CDR3aa: CASSQEPQILYNEQFF
d_gene: .
abundance: many
v_gene: TRBV4-2
j_gene: TRBJ2-1

CDR3nt: TGCGCCAGCAGCTTGACAGGGAATAATTCACCCCTCCACTTT
CDR3aa: CASSLTGNNSPLHF
d_gene: .
abundance: few
v_gene: TRBV5-1
j_gene: TRBJ1-6